Listed here are 20 T cell receptor beta chains from one sample, sequenced in a study of cytomegalovirus exposure and HLA in healthy donors. The PCR was carried out with 60 Vbeta primers and 13 Jbeta primers. Here immunoSEQ multiplex PCR was the method, and the copy in TCRdb shows in-frame clones only, minus some. The sample gives about 80,000 clones, more than 50% of which show up once; roughly 4.4% is in the top ten. Sequencing was carried out using PBMCs. The receptors shown here come from a male donor in good health and CMV-seropositive.

The chain is built from TRBV7-9 and TRBJ2-2, with 8 bases aligning to TRBD1. After removal of 3 bases from V and 1 base from J, the junction contained 4 bases not matched to a gene. CDR1 and CDR2 from the germline V gene are SEHNR and FQNEAQ (reference sequence). The CDR3 runs to 16 residues. Here the CDR3 DNA reads TGTGCCAGCAGCTTTTCCGGGACAGGGAACACCGGGGAGCTGTTTTTT. It translates to CASSFSGTGNTGELFF.

The rearrangement links TRBV6-5 to TRBJ2-7; 10 bases agree with TRBD2. Germline trimming cut 1 base from V and 3 bases from J; bases unmatched to any gene: 3. The germline CDR1 and CDR2 sequences are MNHEY and SVGAGI. The CDR3 is 15 residues long. DNA of the CDR3: TGTGCCAGCAGTTACTATACTAGCGGGATCTACGAGCAGTACTTC. As protein: CASSYYTSGIYEQYF.

The table lists this clone with a count of one. The chain uses TRBV28 and TRBJ1-1, with D possibly being TRBD1 (5 bases). V was trimmed by 5 bases and J by 0 bases, leaving 10 bases between them. Germline V gene sequence: CDR1 MDHEN, CDR2 SYDVKM. The CDR3 is 14 residues long. The CDR3 sequence: CASSEQVLNTEAFF. CDR3 in DNA: TGTGCCAGCAGTGAACAGGTATTGAACACTGAAGCTTTCTTT.

The chain combines TRBV28 with TRBJ1-1; D is unresolved. There are 12 residues in the CDR3. V was cut by 10 bases and J by 5 bases, with 14 bases left in between. Germline V gene sequence: CDR1 MDHEN, CDR2 SYDVKM. This chain's CDR3 is CAIASPRTEAFF. CDR3 in DNA: TGTGCCATCGCCTCGCCCCGGACTGAAGCTTTCTTT.

This rearrangement joins TRBV28 to TRBJ2-2, with D perhaps matching TRBD1 (5 bases). Germline loops: CDR1 MDHEN, CDR2 SYDVKM. This CDR3 has 14 residues. The V and J ends lost 7 bases and 4 bases respectively, with 13 bases between them. The CDR3 reads CASIGRVVTGELFF. The CDR3 DNA follows: TGTGCCAGCATAGGCAGGGTCGTCACCGGGGAGCTGTTTTTT.

This rearrangement joins TRBV7-8 to TRBJ1-1, with 7 positions matching TRBD1. Germline values: CDR1 SGHVS, CDR2 FQNEAQ. Unmatched junction bases numbered 11, after V lost 4 bases and J lost 9 bases. The CDR3 runs 14 residues. CDR3 nucleotide sequence: TGTGCCAGCAGCTCAGTAAAGGGGGCGGTGAAAGCTTTCTTT. Translating it yields CASSSVKGAVKAFF.

The chain is built from TRBV5-4 and TRBJ1-1, with D maybe TRBD1 (5 bases). CDR3 size: 14 residues. Germline V lookup: CDR1 SGHNT, CDR2 YYREEE (reference sequence). Trimming took 1 base from V and 1 from J, leaving 8 bases between them. The CDR3 nucleotides read TGTGCCAGCAGCTTGTGGAGGGGGAACACTGAAGCTTTCTTT. It translates to CASSLWRGNTEAFF. Based on the CDR3 plus reference TRBV5-4 and TRBJ1-1, the full variable domain is ETGVTQSPTHLIKTRGQQVTLRCSSQSGHNTVSWYQQALGQGPQFIFQYYREEENGRGNFPPRFSGLQFPNYSSELNVNALELDDSALYLCASSLWRGNTEAFFGQGTRLTVV.

The V and J genes are TRBV6-6 and TRBJ2-3, with a tentative D call TRBD2 (6 bases). Trimming took 11 bases from V and 0 from J, leaving 18 bases between them. Germline CDR1 is MNHNY and CDR2 is SVGAGI (reference sequence). The CDR3 runs 15 residues. CDR3 residues: CAARRTGDSTDTQYF. CDR3 nucleotide sequence: TGTGCCGCCAGGAGGACGGGGGACAGCACAGATACGCAGTATTTT.

This clone was seen more than once but under ten times. The chain links TRBV29-1 to TRBJ1-1, with TRBD1 identical over 7 bases. The CDR3 has 14 residues. V shed 6 bases and J 6 bases; nucleotides not matched to a gene: 13. Per germline, CDR1 SQVTM and CDR2 ANQGSEA. CDR3 nucleotide sequence: TGCAGCGTCTCCCGGCAGGGGGTGGTGGCTGAAGCTTTCTTT. Its translation is CSVSRQGVVAEAFF.

This clone is medium-sized in the sample. The J gene is TRBJ2-3, the V gene TRBV4-2, with D unclear. The CDR3 sequence is 13 residues long. Germline V gene lookup returns CDR1 LGHNA and CDR2 YNFKEQ. The germline V and J ends were trimmed by 0 bases and 1 base, with 2 bases remaining between them. The CDR3 DNA is TGTGCCAGCAGCCAAGACGGCACAGATACGCAGTATTTT. Its protein product is CASSQDGTDTQYF.

The V call is TRBV27, the J call TRBJ2-3; D gene ambiguous. Trimming took off 2 bases at V and 11 bases at J, with 17 bases between the two ends. This CDR3 comprises 14 residues. In germline, CDR1 is MNHEY, CDR2 SMNVEV (reference sequence). DNA of the CDR3: TGTGCCAGCAGTTTAGGCCAGAGGCGGCCTCAGCAGTATTTT. Residues: CASSLGQRRPQQYF.

The chain combines TRBV18 with TRBJ1-3, with D possibly being TRBD1 (6 bases). CDR1 KGHSH and CDR2 LQKENI come from the germline V gene. Trimming cost V 3 bases and J 0 bases, with 15 bases left between them. This CDR3 has 17 amino acids. The CDR3 protein is CASSPIGQTPSGNTIYF. As DNA, the CDR3 is TGTGCCAGCTCACCCATCGGACAGACACCCTCTGGAAACACCATATATTTT.

This clone has just a few counts. The chain joins TRBV7-6 to TRBJ1-6; D unresolved. This CDR3 contains 15 residues. Germline CDR1 is SGHVS and CDR2 is FNYEAQ. Between the trimmed V and J ends, which lost 1 base and 7 bases, there was a span of 11 bases. CDR3 DNA sequence: TGTGCCAGCAGCTTAGAAACGGGTGGAAATTCACCCCTCCACTTT. It encodes CASSLETGGNSPLHF.

V and J are TRBV18 and TRBJ2-7; D gene ambiguous. CDR1 KGHSH and CDR2 LQKENI come from the germline V gene. Trimming removed 3 bases from V and 3 bases from J, with 15 bases in between. The CDR3 is 15 amino acids. This CDR3 is CASSPPGPSDYEQYF. CDR3 nucleotides: TGTGCCAGCTCACCCCCTGGGCCGTCAGACTACGAGCAGTACTTC.

CDR3 region: CASSAGTSGSHEQYF. CDR3 in DNA: TGTGCCAGCAGCGCCGGGACTAGCGGGAGCCACGAGCAGTACTTC. J is TRBJ2-7 and V is TRBV6-5, with 14 bases fitting TRBD2. V shed 6 bases, J shed 5 bases, and the junction held 6 bases outside the gene matches. The germline CDR1 and CDR2 sequences are MNHEY and SVGAGI. The CDR3 contains 15 residues.

V usage is TRBV19 and J usage is TRBJ1-1, with D possibly matching TRBD1 (5 bases). The CDR3 loop spans 14 amino acids. CDR1 and CDR2 (germline): LNHDA, SQIVND (reference sequence). Trimming removed 5 bases at V and 4 bases at J, with 14 bases between. In DNA form, the CDR3 reads TGTGCCAGTAGTTCTCTCGCCGGGGGCACTGAAGCTTTCTTT. It translates to CASSSLAGGTEAFF.

The chain carries TRBV29-1 and TRBJ2-2; 10 nucleotides agree with TRBD2. The V gene's germline CDR1 is SQVTM and CDR2 ANQGSEA. The CDR3 spans 15 residues. Germline trimming cut 4 bases from V and 0 bases from J; bases unmatched to any gene: 2. This CDR3 is CSVGTSGTNTGELFF. As DNA, the CDR3 is TGCAGCGTTGGGACTAGCGGAACGAACACCGGGGAGCTGTTTTTT.

This clone turned up a few times. The chain carries TRBV6-6 and TRBJ1-4; 7 nucleotides agree with TRBD1. V lost 7 bases to trimming and J lost 10 bases; unmatched junction nucleotides: 15. The germline gives CDR1 MNHNY, CDR2 SVGAGI (reference sequence). The length of the CDR3 is 15 residues. CDR3 sequence (DNA): TGTGCCAGCACTAGAATAAACAGGGGAAGCGGAAAACTGTTTTTT. Protein: CASTRINRGSGKLFF.

This clone came up once. The chain has TRBV7-3 and TRBJ2-2; TRBD1 might be the D (5 bases). Germline assignment: CDR1 SGHTA and CDR2 FQGTGA. Trimming stripped 6 bases from V and 1 base from J, with 9 bases between. CDR3 length equals 14 residues. The DNA of the CDR3 is TGTGCCAGCAGGATACAGGTGAACACCGGGGAGCTGTTTTTT. This encodes CASRIQVNTGELFF.

The rearrangement uses TRBV4-2 and TRBJ2-7; the D gene is possibly TRBD2 (6 bases). V was clipped by 6 bases and J by 4 bases, with 13 bases between them. This CDR3 has 13 amino acids. Per the germline V gene, CDR1 is LGHNA and CDR2 is YNFKEQ. CDR3: CASRRLGGYEQYF. The CDR3 region has the DNA TGTGCCAGCAGGAGACTAGGAGGATACGAGCAGTACTTC.